This T cell receptor (beta chain) was captured by sequencing in a study of Graves' ophthalmopathy and Graves' hyperthyroidism. The germline V gene encodes CDR1 DFQATT and CDR2 SNEGSKA (reference sequence). The ends lost 1 base at V and 8 bases at J; junction bases unmatched: 11. CDR3 length: 15 amino acids. Notes on the study in general: A 13-signature model separated ophthalmopathy from stable hyperthyroidism, reaching about 91% sensitivity and approximately 81% specificity cross-validated.

Those donors who had ophthalmopathy presented with moderate-to-severe activity, a CAS of ≥3, a NOSPECS of ≥4 and a duration under 3 months. Researchers turned away patients with other autoimmune diseases, uncontrolled infections, pregnancy or lactation. The diagnosis was founded upon clinical symptoms, serum thyroxine, TRAb, thyroid ultrasound and orbital computed tomography. A remark on this clonotype: Its antigen remains unknown.

RNA transcripts were the template, and TCR beta CDR3 regions were amplified from them. HTBI-primed RT-PCR formed the first round, and a multiplex PCR formed the second. MiXCR, applied by TCRdb to the multiplex PCR reads, yields one record per CDR3 protein. There are 200,000 to 300,000 distinct CDR3 sequences in the sample; 45% to 55% occur only once, and roughly 45% lies in the top ten. Source material: peripheral blood. The genes are TRBV20-1 and TRBJ2-7; 10 bases line up with TRBD2. This receptor was taken from an adult man with Graves' ophthalmopathy. In nucleotides, the CDR3 is TGCAGTGCTAGAGGTCTAGCGGGGGAGCCAGGCAAGCAGTACTTC. Protein: CSARGLAGEPGKQYF.